The TCR beta chain under discussion was sequenced for a study of blood T cell repertoires in COVID-19. On the study more broadly: The study drew acute and convalescent COVID-19 samples from the United States, Italy and Spain. PBMCs, B-cell-depleted T cells, or T cells provided the cDNA or gDNA that made up the material.

Germline V lookup: CDR1 LGHNT, CDR2 FRNRAP. The V end was cut by 0 bases, the J end by 5 bases, with 11 bases between. The CDR3 is 14 amino acids. Per the original methods: Amplification from reference gene primers served as the basis for estimated nucleated cell counts. TCRdb keeps only in-frame clones here, not all; method: immunoSEQ multiplex PCR. Clone size and V and J calls were adopted from that table, with D and trimming inferred from the DNA. The sample contains 60,000 or so clones, more than 80% of which appear only once. This receptor was taken from a human donor with active COVID-19. The donor label of this sample is uncertain. The chain links TRBV12-5 to TRBJ2-7; D call uncertain. Sequencing input: peripheral blood. In DNA, the CDR3 is TGTGCTAGTGGTTTGGTATTATCAAACAACGAGCAGTACTTC. Its protein is CASGLVLSNNEQYF.